The 27 T cell receptor beta chains given below trace back to one sample, sequenced in a study of tissue T cells after allogeneic stem cell transplantation. Method: immunoSEQ multiplex PCR; TCRdb's copy keeps in-frame clones and lacks some. The table has tens of thousands of clones, around 79% seen once; the top ten hold approximately 8%. The sequenced sample was tissue from the ileum, obtained at autopsy. The receptors come from a female donor at least 60 years old with lung cancer.

The genes are TRBV6-1 and TRBJ1-1; D is perhaps TRBD1 (6 bases). Germline assignment: CDR1 MNHNS and CDR2 SASEGT. V lost 4 bases and J lost 5, with 11 bases in between. There are 13 residues in the CDR3. This chain's CDR3 is CASSAQGRTEAFF. In DNA form, the CDR3 reads TGTGCCAGCAGTGCCCAGGGGAGGACTGAAGCTTTCTTT.

The chain joins TRBV5-4 to TRBJ2-7; no firm D call. Germline values: CDR1 SGHNT, CDR2 YYREEE (reference sequence). V was shortened by 0 bases and J by 7 bases, with 5 bases between the two germline ends. The length of the CDR3 is 11 residues. Here the CDR3 reads CASSLVGEQYF. As DNA, the CDR3 is TGTGCCAGCAGCTTGGTAGGGGAGCAGTACTTC.

The genes are TRBV5-1 and TRBJ2-7; 7 nucleotides align to TRBD1. The germline gives CDR1 SGHRS, CDR2 YFSETQ. Trimming removed 0 bases from V and 3 bases from J; junction bases left unmatched: 3. This CDR3 region has 14 residues. The CDR3 bases are TGCGCCAGCAGCTTGGGGGACAGATACTACGAGCAGTACTTC. As protein: CASSLGDRYYEQYF.

The chain has TRBV6-5 and TRBJ1-3; 7 nucleotides line up with TRBD1. V lost 6 bases, J lost 3 bases, and 5 bases stayed unmatched. CDR1 is MNHEY, CDR2 SVGAGI, per germline. CDR3 length: 14 residues. In nucleotides, the CDR3 is TGTGCCAGCAGCGCTGCAGGGGGTGGAAACACCATATATTTT. Translating gives CASSAAGGGNTIYF.

The chain is built from TRBV5-1 and TRBJ2-5; 10 bases agree with TRBD2. Germline V gene data show CDR1 as SGHRS and CDR2 as YFSETQ. The CDR3 is 15 amino acids. Unmatched junction bases numbered 6, after V lost 2 bases and J lost 5 bases. DNA for the CDR3: TGCGCCAGCAGCTTTAAGCGGGGGGGCCGGGAGACCCAGTACTTC. It specifies CASSFKRGGRETQYF.

V is TRBV19 and J is TRBJ2-3; 8 positions agree with TRBD2. V was clipped by 7 bases and J by 5 bases; unmatched bases: 8. CDR3 length: 14 residues. CDR1 and CDR2 (germline): LNHDA, SQIVND (reference sequence). DNA of the CDR3: TGTGCCAGTAAAGAGCGGGAGAGACAAGATACGCAGTATTTT. It codes for CASKERERQDTQYF.

The chain combines TRBV29-1 with TRBJ2-7, with TRBD1 as a possible D gene (5 bases). The CDR3 is made up of 11 amino acids. Germline lookup yields CDR1 SQVTM and CDR2 ANQGSEA. The V and J ends lost 7 bases and 0 bases respectively, with 7 bases between them. CDR3: CSARVSYEQYF. The CDR3 nucleotides are TGCAGCGCCAGGGTCTCCTACGAGCAGTACTTC.

This clone appeared once. The rearrangement joins TRBV7-9 to TRBJ1-2, with D perhaps TRBD1 (6 bases). The germline gives CDR1 SEHNR, CDR2 FQNEAQ (reference sequence). V shed 2 bases and J shed 6 bases, with 13 bases lying between them. The CDR3 contains 14 residues. CDR3 nucleotide sequence: TGTGCCAGCAGCTTATTGGGACATGACCATGGCTACACCTTC. It codes for CASSLLGHDHGYTF.

This chain joins TRBV3-1 (or the pseudogene TRBV3-2) and TRBJ2-3; D is perhaps TRBD1 or TRBD2 (7 bases each). The CDR3 consists of 16 residues. Trimming removed 6 bases at V and 5 bases at J, with 21 bases between. From germline, CDR1 is LGHDT and CDR2 YNNKEL (reference sequence). CDR3 in amino acids: CASSPRWAGGVDTQYF. The CDR3, as DNA: TGTGCCAGCAGTCCCCGGTGGGCAGGGGGGGTAGATACGCAGTATTTT.

The rearrangement links TRBV13 to TRBJ2-7; TRBD1 is a possible D gene (6 bases). V was shortened by 4 bases and J by 3 bases, with 13 bases between the two germline ends. CDR3 length: 14 amino acids. CDR1 PRHDT and CDR2 FYEKMQ come from the germline V gene (reference sequence). CDR3 in amino acids: CASSSRQDHYEQYF. CDR3 DNA: TGTGCCAGCAGCTCTAGACAGGATCACTACGAGCAGTACTTC. Full variable domain (remainder filled in from reference TRBV13 and TRBJ2-7): AAGVIQSPRHLIKEKRETATLKCYPIPRHDTVYWYQQGPGQDPQFLISFYEKMQSDKGSIPDRFSAQQFSDYHSELNMSSLELGDSALYFCASSSRQDHYEQYFGPGTRLTVT.

This clone was detected a few times. The chain uses TRBV14 and TRBJ2-7; 7 nucleotides agree with TRBD1. Germline V gives CDR1 SGHDN, CDR2 FVKESK. J lost 0 bases, V lost 2 bases, and 4 bases had no gene match. The CDR3 totals 15 residues. The CDR3: CASSQLQGPSYEQYF. DNA for the CDR3: TGTGCCAGCAGCCAACTACAGGGGCCCTCCTACGAGCAGTACTTC.

This clone came up once. The CDR3 loop is CASNPWGTNQPQHF. In DNA form, the CDR3 reads TGTGCCAGCAACCCCTGGGGGACCAATCAGCCCCAGCATTTT. V and J are TRBV6-5 and TRBJ1-5; a possible D gene is TRBD1 (5 bases). CDR1 MNHEY and CDR2 SVGAGI come from the germline V gene. The V gene lost 7 bases and the J gene lost 3 bases, with 13 bases spanning the gap. This CDR3 has 14 amino acids.

This chain links TRBV25-1 with TRBJ1-5, with TRBD1 as a possible D gene (6 bases). Germline lookup yields CDR1 MGHDK and CDR2 SYGVNS. Trimming stripped 1 base from V and 5 bases from J, with 12 bases between. This CDR3 region has 15 residues. CDR3 protein: CASSESGGGHQPQHF. The CDR3 coding sequence is TGTGCCAGCAGTGAATCGGGAGGGGGGCATCAGCCCCAGCATTTT.

Concerning this clone itself: At one of its ends the junction is not consistent with the germline gene, which may arise from a read error. The chain joins TRBV7-7 to TRBJ2-5; 9 nucleotides line up with TRBD1. CDR1 is SSHAT and CDR2 is FNYEAQ in the germline V gene (reference sequence). There are 15 residues in the CDR3. The chain's CDR3 is CASSRTGALGETQYF. For the CDR3, the DNA is TGTGCTAGCAGCCGGACAGGGGCGTTAGGAGAGACCCAGTACTTC.

This clone appeared once. The chain recombines TRBV7-3 with TRBJ1-1; D unclear. Trimming took 5 bases from V and 5 from J, leaving 12 bases between them. CDR1 is SGHTA, CDR2 FQGTGA, per germline. The CDR3 consists of 13 residues. The DNA of the CDR3 is TGTGCCAGCAGCACACTAGGGAGTACTGAAGCTTTCTTT. This codes for CASSTLGSTEAFF.

The rearrangement uses TRBV7-9 and TRBJ2-1; TRBD2 matches 10 bases. Germline loops: CDR1 SEHNR, CDR2 FQNEAQ (reference sequence). The CDR3 runs 16 residues. J lost 8 bases, V lost 0 bases, and 7 bases had no gene match. Here the CDR3 DNA reads TGTGCCAGCAGCTTAGCTTTAGCGGGGGGCGGTGATGAGCAGTTCTTC. Translation: CASSLALAGGGDEQFF. The whole variable domain, filled in from reference TRBV7-9 and TRBJ2-1, reads DTGVSQNPRHKITKRGQNVTFRCDPISEHNRLYWYRQTLGQGPEFLTYFQNEAQLEKSRLLSDRFSAERPKGSFSTLEIQRTEQGDSAMYLCASSLALAGGGDEQFFGPGTRLTVL.

The V gene is TRBV7-4, the J gene TRBJ1-1; TRBD1 matches at 7 bases. With 7 bases clipped from V and 2 bases from J, the junction kept 19 bases outside the gene matches. The germline gives CDR1 SGHVT, CDR2 SQSDAQ. The CDR3 consists of 18 residues. CDR3: CASTHTLNRGAGNTEAFF. DNA for the CDR3: TGTGCCAGCACTCACACCTTAAACAGGGGCGCGGGTAACACTGAAGCTTTCTTT.

The chain joins TRBV19 to TRBJ1-5; D is ambiguous. Germline CDR1 and CDR2: LNHDA and SQIVND (reference sequence). Trimming shortened V by 2 bases and J by 4 bases, and 12 bases separated the two germline ends. The CDR3 sequence is 15 residues long. CDR3 loop: CASSIRLWENQPQHF. For the CDR3, the DNA is TGTGCCAGTAGTATACGACTGTGGGAGAATCAGCCCCAGCATTTT.

The rearrangement uses TRBV19 and TRBJ1-2; D is unclear. Germline assignment: CDR1 LNHDA and CDR2 SQIVND (reference sequence). V was shortened by 2 bases and J by 4 bases, with 14 bases between the two germline ends. CDR3 length equals 15 residues. CDR3 amino acids: CASSIPFRQSYGYTF. The CDR3 DNA reads as TGTGCCAGTAGTATACCATTCCGTCAGTCCTATGGCTACACCTTC. Based on the CDR3 plus reference TRBV19 and TRBJ1-2, the full variable domain is DGGITQSPKYLFRKEGQNVTLSCEQNLNHDAMYWYRQDPGQGLRLIYYSQIVNDFQKGDIAEGYSVSREKKESFPLTVTSAQKNPTAFYLCASSIPFRQSYGYTFGSGTRLTVV.

The V and J genes are TRBV6-2 or TRBV6-3 and TRBJ2-5, with a tentative D call TRBD2 (7 bases). The V gene's germline CDR1 is MNHEY and CDR2 SVGEGT. V gave up 3 bases and J gave up 2 bases, with 13 bases separating them. This CDR3 has 15 amino acids. Written as DNA, the CDR3 is TGTGCCAGCAGTTATCACGGGGGGCCGCAAGAGACCCAGTACTTC. As protein: CASSYHGGPQETQYF.

This clone was seen once. This chain joins TRBV30 and TRBJ1-1; TRBD1 is a possible D gene (6 bases). V was cut by 5 bases and J by 0 bases, with 13 bases left in between. The CDR3 consists of 14 residues. Per the germline V gene, CDR1 is GTSNPN and CDR2 is SVGIG (reference sequence). CDR3 region: CAWSQGLMNTEAFF. The DNA for the CDR3 is TGTGCCTGGTCACAGGGCTTGATGAACACTGAAGCTTTCTTT.

This clone was found a few times. The genes are TRBV7-9 and TRBJ1-5; no clear D gene. CDR3 size: 12 residues. Trimming cost V 2 bases and J 3 bases, with 2 bases left between them. CDR1 and CDR2 (germline): SEHNR, FQNEAQ (reference sequence). The CDR3: CASSLINQPQHF. Here the CDR3 DNA reads TGTGCCAGCAGCTTAATCAATCAGCCCCAGCATTTT.

The chain employs TRBV2 and TRBJ1-1, with D unclear. Germline CDR1 reads SNHLY; CDR2 reads FYNNEI. CDR3 length: 13 amino acids. The ends were cut back, 6 bases at V and 1 base at J, with 9 bases in the middle. Here the CDR3 DNA reads TGTGCCAGCAGCGTTCAGAGGAACACTGAAGCTTTCTTT. This sequence encodes CASSVQRNTEAFF.

The CDR3 loop reads CASSRGYNSPLHF. DNA of the CDR3: TGTGCCAGCAGCAGGGGGTATAATTCACCCCTCCACTTT. The chain carries TRBV6-2 or TRBV6-3 and TRBJ1-6; 7 bases align to TRBD1. V was clipped by 6 bases and J by 4 bases; unmatched bases: 0. Germline V lookup: CDR1 MNHEY, CDR2 SVGEGT. CDR3 size: 13 residues.

This clone appeared once. J is TRBJ2-1 and V is TRBV27; D not certain. The CDR3 runs 14 residues. Per germline, CDR1 MNHEY and CDR2 SMNVEV (reference sequence). Trimming left V 3 bases short and J 8 bases short, with 14 bases between. The CDR3 DNA follows: TGTGCCAGCAGTTTCTACTACCCTGGGGATGAGCAGTTCTTC. Residues: CASSFYYPGDEQFF.

This sequence joins TRBV19 and TRBJ2-3; TRBD2 matches at 8 bases. This CDR3 region has 13 residues. Germline loops: CDR1 LNHDA, CDR2 SQIVND (reference sequence). Trimming cost V 5 bases and J 5 bases; bases outside gene matches: 3. CDR3 sequence (DNA): TGTGCCAGTAGTCAAAGCGGGAGAGATACGCAGTATTTT. This codes for CASSQSGRDTQYF.

J is TRBJ1-2 and V is TRBV28; D is uncertain. Germline V gene lookup returns CDR1 MDHEN and CDR2 SYDVKM. V lost 3 bases and J lost 5, with 4 bases in between. The CDR3 totals 11 residues. The CDR3: CASSFRYGYTF. CDR3 in DNA: TGTGCCAGCAGTTTCCGGTATGGCTACACCTTC.